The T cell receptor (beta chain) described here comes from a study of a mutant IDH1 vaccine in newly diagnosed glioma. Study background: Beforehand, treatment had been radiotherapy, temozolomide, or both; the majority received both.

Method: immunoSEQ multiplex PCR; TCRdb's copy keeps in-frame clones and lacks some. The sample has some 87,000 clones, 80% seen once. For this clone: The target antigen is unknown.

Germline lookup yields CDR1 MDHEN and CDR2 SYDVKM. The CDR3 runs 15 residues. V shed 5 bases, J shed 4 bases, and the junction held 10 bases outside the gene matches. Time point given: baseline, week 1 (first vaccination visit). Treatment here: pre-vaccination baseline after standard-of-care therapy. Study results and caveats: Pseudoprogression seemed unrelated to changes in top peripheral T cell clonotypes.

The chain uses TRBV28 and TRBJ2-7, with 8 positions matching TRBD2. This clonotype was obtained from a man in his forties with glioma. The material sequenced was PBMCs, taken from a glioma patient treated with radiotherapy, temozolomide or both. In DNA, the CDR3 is TGTGCCAGCAGTCGCCCCGGGGGGGCGGAGTACGAGCAGTACTTC. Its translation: CASSRPGGAEYEQYF.